The rows below give T cell receptor beta chains drawn from one sample of a study of blood T cell repertoires in COVID-19. TCRdb's table, derived via immunoSEQ multiplex PCR, lists solely in-frame clones and lacks some. There are about 330,000 clones in the sample; roughly 90% occur only once, and more than 0.8% lies in the top ten. The sequencing sample was made of PBMCs or T cells enriched from blood (not recorded which). The receptors here all came from a young woman who had recovered from COVID-19. Each CDR3 is given with its conserved first and last residue. D genes are given only for firm matches.

J: TRBJ1-5
V: TRBV5-8
D: NA
length: 16
CDR3: CASSKAVGTYNQPQHF

J: TRBJ1-1
V: TRBV5-6
D: NA
length: 12
CDR3: CASSLERTEAFF

J: TRBJ2-6
V: TRBV24-1
D: TRBD1
length: 17
CDR3: CATSTGQGASGANVLTF

J: TRBJ1-6
V: TRBV5-1
D: NA
length: 14
CDR3: CASSSAPGDSPLHF

J: TRBJ2-1
V: TRBV10-1
D: TRBD2
length: 18
CDR3: CASSGTSGGAYPPDEQFF

J: TRBJ1-2
V: TRBV2
D: TRBD1
length: 15
CDR3: CASSEAVGQIYGYTF

J: TRBJ2-2
V: TRBV25-1
D: TRBD1
length: 18
CDR3: CASQYTTGTGPNTGELFF

J: TRBJ2-1
V: TRBV19
D: TRBD2
length: 18
CDR3: CASPPGLAGGPIHNEQFF

J: TRBJ1-1
V: TRBV3-1/TRBV3-2
D: NA
length: 15
CDR3: CASSPREGGKTEAFF

J: TRBJ2-2
V: TRBV6-5
D: NA
length: 14
CDR3: CASSYSSFTGELFF

J: TRBJ2-7
V: TRBV10-2
D: TRBD1
length: 14
CDR3: CASSESTGGREQYF

J: TRBJ2-3
V: TRBV7-2
D: TRBD2
length: 16
CDR3: CASSLVRAGVLDTQYF

J: TRBJ1-1
V: TRBV6-5
D: TRBD1
length: 14
CDR3: CASSINRGSTEAFF

J: TRBJ1-2
V: TRBV5-1
D: NA
length: 13
CDR3: CASRAAYENGYTF

J: TRBJ1-5
V: TRBV19
D: NA
length: 15
CDR3: CASTPTGGADQPQHF

J: TRBJ2-3
V: TRBV10-3
D: TRBD1
length: 16
CDR3: CAISKGQGSSTDTQYF

J: TRBJ1-2
V: TRBV7-9
D: NA
length: 14
CDR3: CASSLVGLNYGYTF

J: TRBJ1-2
V: TRBV30
D: NA
length: 10
CDR3: CAWRSSSYTF

J: TRBJ1-5
V: TRBV27
D: NA
length: 15
CDR3: CASSLSGTSNQPQHF

J: TRBJ2-3
V: TRBV5-5
D: NA
length: 16
CDR3: CASSLTAGTPTDTQYF

J: TRBJ1-3
V: TRBV24-1
D: NA
length: 13
CDR3: CATSEPQRNTIYF

J: TRBJ1-2
V: TRBV5-4
D: TRBD1
length: 12
CDR3: CASSRTGEGYTF

J: TRBJ2-3
V: TRBV5-1
D: NA
length: 16
CDR3: CASSLVSGADTDTQYF

J: TRBJ2-7
V: TRBV5-1
D: TRBD2
length: 21
CDR3: CASSLESRVVLAGANSYEQYF

J: TRBJ1-2
V: TRBV10-2
D: TRBD1
length: 14
CDR3: CASSEGQGADDYTF

J: TRBJ1-3
V: TRBV11-2
D: NA
length: 15
CDR3: CASSLVWSSGNTIYF

J: TRBJ1-2
V: TRBV9
D: NA
length: 13
CDR3: CASSASAGAGYTF

J: TRBJ1-2
V: TRBV9
D: NA
length: 13
CDR3: CASLGRENYGYTF

J: TRBJ2-5
V: TRBV7-9
D: TRBD1
length: 16
CDR3: CASSLPGTGGGETQYF

J: TRBJ1-4
V: TRBV12-3/TRBV12-4
D: NA
length: 12
CDR3: CASSWATEELFF

J: TRBJ2-5
V: TRBV5-5
D: NA
length: 13
CDR3: CASIDPVMETQYF

J: TRBJ2-3
V: TRBV7-8
D: TRBD1
length: 16
CDR3: CASSSHTGGTTDTQYF

J: TRBJ2-2
V: TRBV3-1/TRBV3-2
D: NA
length: 17
CDR3: CASSQDGQASNTGELFF

J: TRBJ1-2
V: TRBV7-8
D: NA
length: 15
CDR3: CASSPNLTGFYGYTF

J: TRBJ1-2
V: TRBV6-5
D: TRBD1
length: 13
CDR3: CASTRDRGLGYTF

J: TRBJ2-3
V: TRBV11-2
D: NA
length: 15
CDR3: CASSSYRESTDTQYF

J: TRBJ2-5
V: TRBV3-1/TRBV3-2
D: NA
length: 13
CDR3: CASSQGTRETQYF

J: TRBJ1-4
V: TRBV5-4
D: TRBD1
length: 16
CDR3: CASSRGADRGREKLFF

J: TRBJ2-1
V: TRBV7-6
D: NA
length: 15
CDR3: CASSFDILREDEQFF

J: TRBJ1-2
V: TRBV28
D: TRBD1
length: 12
CDR3: CASSSGQDGYTF

J: TRBJ2-7
V: TRBV5-1
D: TRBD1
length: 14
CDR3: CASSLERQGAHRYF